The entry that follows covers one T cell receptor (beta chain) sequence. Its cognate antigen is unknown. This entry is derived from a study of T cell responses to AZD1222 COVID-19 vaccine. Study-wide context: Samples with a second dose at about 4 or about 12 weeks were pooled together. Overall study findings and caveats: In the spike-specific TCR repertoire, nearly half reportedly target unmutated variant regions.

Clones were sequenced by immunoSEQ multiplex PCR, and TCRdb holds only the in-frame ones, with some missing. This table has about 140,000 clones, around 88% appearing once. This specimen was peripheral blood, taken on day 0 of AZD1222 vaccination. This receptor was obtained from an adult in good health.

CDR3 in amino acids: CASSLGGPGGNTIYF. The CDR3 DNA is TGTGCCAGCAGTTTGGGGGGGCCCGGGGGAAACACCATATATTTT. The chain carries TRBV28 and TRBJ1-3, with D possibly TRBD1 on 6 matching bases. V dropped 3 bases and J dropped 4 bases, with 13 bases sitting between them. Germline loops: CDR1 MDHEN, CDR2 SYDVKM. The CDR3 extends over 15 amino acids.